Shown below are 5 T cell receptor beta chains from a single sample sequenced in a study of T cell changes during pregnancy in multiple sclerosis. Generated by immunoSEQ multiplex PCR, the TCRdb table keeps only in-frame clones and is missing some. The table includes about 66,000 clones, about 91% detected once. Sample: CD8+ T cells from peripheral blood mononuclear cells, taken before pregnancy. Receptors originate from a female donor with multiple sclerosis, enrolled in a pregnancy study.

The chain links TRBV15 to TRBJ2-3, with D possibly TRBD2 on 6 matching bases. The length of the CDR3 is 16 residues. Deletions cut 0 bases from V and 3 bases from J, with 13 bases between. Germline loops: CDR1 LNHNV, CDR2 YYDKDF (reference sequence). The CDR3 reads CATSREWDSYTDTQYF. For the CDR3, the DNA is TGTGCCACCAGCAGAGAATGGGACTCCTATACAGATACGCAGTATTTT.

V gene TRBV5-1 combines with J gene TRBJ2-3; D unclear. This CDR3 spans 11 amino acids. V lost 7 bases to trimming and J lost 4 bases, with 7 bases between them. The germline V gene encodes CDR1 SGHRS and CDR2 YFSETQ. The CDR3 region is CASSLSDTQYF. Here the CDR3 DNA reads TGCGCCAGCTCCCTATCAGATACGCAGTATTTT. Using reference TRBV5-1 and TRBJ2-3 for the parts outside the CDR3, the full variable domain is KAGVTQTPRYLIKTRGQQVTLSCSPISGHRSVSWYQQTPGQGLQFLFEYFSETQRNKGNFPGRFSGRQFSNSRSEMNVSTLELGDSALYLCASSLSDTQYFGPGTRLTVL.

The CDR3 loop is CATSPWPDQGGDTEAFF. For the CDR3, the DNA is TGTGCCACCAGCCCATGGCCAGATCAGGGGGGCGACACTGAAGCTTTCTTT. This chain links TRBV15 with TRBJ1-1; TRBD1 agrees at 7 bases. Germline assignment: CDR1 LNHNV and CDR2 YYDKDF (reference sequence). The CDR3 has 17 amino acids. V was pared by 5 bases and J by 3 bases, with 15 bases of the junction left unmatched.

This chain uses TRBV19 with TRBJ1-5; maybe TRBD1 (5 bases). The CDR3 length is 14 residues. Germline-derived CDR1 and CDR2 are LNHDA and SQIVND (reference sequence). Trimming cost V 6 bases and J 6 bases, with 15 bases left between them. The DNA of the CDR3 is TGTGCCAGTAGCCCAAGTGGGGGGGTTCAGCCCCAGCATTTT. It yields the protein CASSPSGGVQPQHF.

The J gene is TRBJ2-1, the V gene TRBV7-8; 12 bases are a match to TRBD2. Germline V gene lookup returns CDR1 SGHVS and CDR2 FQNEAQ. Losses at the gene ends were 5 bases for V and 4 bases for J; bases not matched to a gene: 9. This CDR3 contains 17 residues. The CDR3 protein is CASSPGASGGGYNEQFF. Written as DNA, the CDR3 is TGTGCCAGCAGCCCCGGGGCTAGCGGGGGGGGTTACAATGAGCAGTTCTTC. The entire variable domain, with the rest obtained from reference TRBV7-8 and TRBJ2-1, is as follows: GAGVSQSPRYKVAKRGQDVALRCDPISGHVSLFWYQQALGQGPEFLTYFQNEAQLDKSGLPSDRFFAERPEGSVSTLKIQRTQQEDSAVYLCASSPGASGGGYNEQFFGPGTRLTVL.